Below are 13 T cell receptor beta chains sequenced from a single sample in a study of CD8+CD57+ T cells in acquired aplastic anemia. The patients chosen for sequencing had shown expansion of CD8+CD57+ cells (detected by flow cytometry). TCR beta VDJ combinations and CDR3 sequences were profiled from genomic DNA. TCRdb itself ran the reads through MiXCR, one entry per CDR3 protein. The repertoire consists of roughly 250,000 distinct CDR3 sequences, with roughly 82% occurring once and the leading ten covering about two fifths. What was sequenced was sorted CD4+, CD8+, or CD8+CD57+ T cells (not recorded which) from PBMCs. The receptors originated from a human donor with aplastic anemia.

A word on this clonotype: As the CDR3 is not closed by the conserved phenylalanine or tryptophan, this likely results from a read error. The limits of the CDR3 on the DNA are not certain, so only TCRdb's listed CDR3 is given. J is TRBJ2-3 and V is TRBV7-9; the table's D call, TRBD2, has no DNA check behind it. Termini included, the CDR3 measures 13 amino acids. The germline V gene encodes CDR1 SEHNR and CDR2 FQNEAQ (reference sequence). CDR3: CASSFQRSGGRDD.

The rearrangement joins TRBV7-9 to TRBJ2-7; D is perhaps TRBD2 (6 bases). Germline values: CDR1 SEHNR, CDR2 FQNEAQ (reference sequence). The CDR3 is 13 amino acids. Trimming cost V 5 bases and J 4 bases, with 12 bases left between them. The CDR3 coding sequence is TGTGCCAGCAGCCCCGTGGGGGGTTACGAGCAGTACGTC. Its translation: CASSPVGGYEQYV.

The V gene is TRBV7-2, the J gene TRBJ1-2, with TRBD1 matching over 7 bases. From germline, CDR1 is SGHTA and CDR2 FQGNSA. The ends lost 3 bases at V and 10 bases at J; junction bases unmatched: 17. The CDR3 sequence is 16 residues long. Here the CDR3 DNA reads TGTGCCAGCAGCTTGCATCCAGACGGGACAGCATTTTCCTACACCTTC. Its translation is CASSLHPDGTAFSYTF.

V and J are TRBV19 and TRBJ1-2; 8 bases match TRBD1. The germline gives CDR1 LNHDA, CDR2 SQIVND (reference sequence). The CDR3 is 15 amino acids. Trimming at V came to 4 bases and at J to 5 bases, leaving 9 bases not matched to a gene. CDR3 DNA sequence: TGTGCCAGTAGTAACGCCTACAGGGGGGGTTATGGCTACACCTTC. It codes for CASSNAYRGGYGYTF.

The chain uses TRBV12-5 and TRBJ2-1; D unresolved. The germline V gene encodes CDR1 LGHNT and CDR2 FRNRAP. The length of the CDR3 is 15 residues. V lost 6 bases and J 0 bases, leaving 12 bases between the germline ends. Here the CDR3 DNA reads TGTGCTAGTGGCATCACGGTGAGCTCCTACAATGAGCAGTTCTTC. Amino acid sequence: CASGITVSSYNEQFF.

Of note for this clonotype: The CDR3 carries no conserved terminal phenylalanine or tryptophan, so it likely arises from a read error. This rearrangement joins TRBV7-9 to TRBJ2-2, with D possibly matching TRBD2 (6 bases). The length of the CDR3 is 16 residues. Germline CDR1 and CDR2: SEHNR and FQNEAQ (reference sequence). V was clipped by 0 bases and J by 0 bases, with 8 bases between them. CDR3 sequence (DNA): TGTGCCAGCAGCTTAGCGGGAGGTACGAACACCGGGGAGCTGTTTTCT. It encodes CASSLAGGTNTGELFS.

The CDR3 is CASSLDASGSSTDTQFF. The CDR3 nucleotides read TGTGCCAGCAGCTTGGACGCGAGCGGGAGCAGCACAGATACGCAGTTCTTC. V is TRBV7-6 and J is TRBJ2-1; 8 positions match TRBD2. The CDR3 contains 17 residues. Germline-derived CDR1 and CDR2 are SGHVS and FNYEAQ. V lost 3 bases and J lost 12; bases outside the gene matches: 19.

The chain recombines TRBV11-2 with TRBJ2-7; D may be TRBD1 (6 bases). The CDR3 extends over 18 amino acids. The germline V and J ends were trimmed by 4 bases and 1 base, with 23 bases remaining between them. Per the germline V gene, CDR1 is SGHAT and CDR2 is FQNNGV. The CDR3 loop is CASSWDRGWTALSYEQYV. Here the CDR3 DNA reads TGTGCCAGCAGCTGGGATCGAGGGTGGACAGCCCTTTCCTACGAGCAGTACGTC.

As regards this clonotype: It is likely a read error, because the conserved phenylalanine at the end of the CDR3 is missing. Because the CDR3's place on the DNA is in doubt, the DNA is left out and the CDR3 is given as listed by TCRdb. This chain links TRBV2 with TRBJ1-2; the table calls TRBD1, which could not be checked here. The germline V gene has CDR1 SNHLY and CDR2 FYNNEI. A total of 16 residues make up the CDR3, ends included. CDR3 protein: CASGDGGTGSQYCGPV.

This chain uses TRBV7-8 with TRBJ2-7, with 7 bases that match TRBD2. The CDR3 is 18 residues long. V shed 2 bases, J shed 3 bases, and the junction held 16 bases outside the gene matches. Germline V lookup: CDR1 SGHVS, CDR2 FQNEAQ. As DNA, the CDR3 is TGTGCCAGCAGCTTACCGGGAGGTCCCAATACGCAGTACTACGAGCAGTACGTC. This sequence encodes CASSLPGGPNTQYYEQYV.

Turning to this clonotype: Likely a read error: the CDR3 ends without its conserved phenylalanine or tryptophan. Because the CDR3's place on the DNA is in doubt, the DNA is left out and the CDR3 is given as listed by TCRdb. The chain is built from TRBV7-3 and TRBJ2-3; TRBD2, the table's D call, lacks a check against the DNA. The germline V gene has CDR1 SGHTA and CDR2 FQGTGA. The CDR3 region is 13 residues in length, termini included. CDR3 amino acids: CASSSRTSGRTYV.

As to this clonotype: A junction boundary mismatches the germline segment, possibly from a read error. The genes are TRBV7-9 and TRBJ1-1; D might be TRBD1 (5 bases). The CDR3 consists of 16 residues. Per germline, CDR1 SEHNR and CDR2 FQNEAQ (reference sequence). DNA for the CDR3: TGTGCCAGCGGCTTTCCAAGAGGCGGGGGGAGCGATGAGGCTTTCTTT. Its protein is CASGFPRGGGSDEAFF.

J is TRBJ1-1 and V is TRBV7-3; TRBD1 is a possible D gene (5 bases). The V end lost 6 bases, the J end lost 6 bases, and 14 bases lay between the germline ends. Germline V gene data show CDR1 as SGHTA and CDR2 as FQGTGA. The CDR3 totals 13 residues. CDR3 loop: CASSWGVGAEAFF. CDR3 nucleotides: TGTGCCAGCAGTTGGGGGGTAGGCGCTGAAGCTTTCTTT. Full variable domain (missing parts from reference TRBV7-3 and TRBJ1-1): GAGVSQTPSNKVTEKGKYVELRCDPISGHTALYWYRQSLGQGPEFLIYFQGTGAADDSGLPNDRFFAVRPEGSVSTLKIQRTERGDSAVYLCASSWGVGAEAFFGQGTRLTVV.